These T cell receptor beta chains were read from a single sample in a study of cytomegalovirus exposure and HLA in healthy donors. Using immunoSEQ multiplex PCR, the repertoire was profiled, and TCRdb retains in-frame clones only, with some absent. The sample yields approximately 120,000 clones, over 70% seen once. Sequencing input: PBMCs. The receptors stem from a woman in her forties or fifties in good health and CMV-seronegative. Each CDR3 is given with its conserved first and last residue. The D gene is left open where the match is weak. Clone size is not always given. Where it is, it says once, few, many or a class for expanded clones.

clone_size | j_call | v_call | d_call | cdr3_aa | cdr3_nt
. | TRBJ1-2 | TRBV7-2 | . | CASSLASTGGYGYTF | TGTGCCAGCAGCTTAGCGAGTACAGGAGGGTATGGCTACACCTTC
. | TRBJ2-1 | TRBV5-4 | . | CASTGGGGLNNEQFF | TGTGCCAGCACGGGGGGCGGGGGTTTAAACAATGAGCAGTTCTTC
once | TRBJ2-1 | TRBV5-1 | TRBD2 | CASGTSGSYRVGNEQFF | TGCGCCAGCGGGACTAGCGGGAGTTATCGGGTGGGCAATGAGCAGTTCTTC
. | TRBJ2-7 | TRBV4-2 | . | CASSPDSGYEQYF | TGTGCCAGCAGTCCCGATAGCGGCTACGAGCAGTACTTC
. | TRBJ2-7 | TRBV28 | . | CASSPNYEQYF | TGTGCCAGCAGTCCAAACTACGAGCAGTACTTC
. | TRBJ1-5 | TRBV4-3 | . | CASSQDGGPNQPQHF | TGCGCCAGCAGCCAGGATGGGGGCCCCAATCAGCCCCAGCATTTT
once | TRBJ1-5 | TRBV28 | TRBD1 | CASSLTPGQNNQPQHF | TGTGCCAGCAGCCTAACCCCGGGACAGAACAATCAGCCCCAGCATTTT
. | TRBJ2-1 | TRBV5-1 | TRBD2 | CASSLTSGVYNEQFF | TGCGCCAGCAGCTTGACTAGCGGGGTCTACAATGAGCAGTTCTTC
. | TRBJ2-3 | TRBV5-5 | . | CASSLWERADTQYF | TGTGCCAGCAGCTTATGGGAGCGTGCAGATACGCAGTATTTT
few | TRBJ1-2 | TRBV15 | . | CATSREGAGSSYGYTF | TGTGCCACCAGCAGAGAGGGTGCAGGGTCGAGCTATGGCTACACCTTC
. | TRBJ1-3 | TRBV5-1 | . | CASSLVQGNGNTIYF | TGCGCCAGCAGCTTGGTGCAGGGGAACGGAAACACCATATATTTT
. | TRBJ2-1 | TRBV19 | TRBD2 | CASSIDSYSGRAKKRTYNEQFF | TGTGCCAGTAGTATAGATAGCTATAGCGGGAGGGCGAAGAAAAGGACCTACAATGAGCAGTTCTTC
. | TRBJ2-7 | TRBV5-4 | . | CASSRTISYEQYF | TGTGCCAGCAGCCGGACTATTTCCTACGAGCAGTACTTC
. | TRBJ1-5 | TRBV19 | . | CASSTDLPGYSNQPQHF | TGTGCCAGTAGCACGGATCTCCCGGGATATAGCAATCAGCCCCAGCATTTT